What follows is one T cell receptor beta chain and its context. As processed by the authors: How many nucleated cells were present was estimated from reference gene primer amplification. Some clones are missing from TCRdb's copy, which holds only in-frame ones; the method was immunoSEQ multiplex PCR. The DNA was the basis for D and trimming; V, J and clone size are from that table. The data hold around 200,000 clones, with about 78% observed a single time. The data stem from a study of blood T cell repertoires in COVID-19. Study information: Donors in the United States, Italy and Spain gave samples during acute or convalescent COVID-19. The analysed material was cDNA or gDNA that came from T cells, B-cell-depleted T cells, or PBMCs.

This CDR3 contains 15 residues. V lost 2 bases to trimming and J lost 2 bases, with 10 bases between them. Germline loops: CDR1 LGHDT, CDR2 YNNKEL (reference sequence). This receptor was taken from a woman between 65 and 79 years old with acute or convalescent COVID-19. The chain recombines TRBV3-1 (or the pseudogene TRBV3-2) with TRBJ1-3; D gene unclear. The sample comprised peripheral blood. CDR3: CASSQFVAAGNTIYF. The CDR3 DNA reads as TGTGCCAGCAGCCAATTCGTGGCTGCTGGAAACACCATATATTTT.